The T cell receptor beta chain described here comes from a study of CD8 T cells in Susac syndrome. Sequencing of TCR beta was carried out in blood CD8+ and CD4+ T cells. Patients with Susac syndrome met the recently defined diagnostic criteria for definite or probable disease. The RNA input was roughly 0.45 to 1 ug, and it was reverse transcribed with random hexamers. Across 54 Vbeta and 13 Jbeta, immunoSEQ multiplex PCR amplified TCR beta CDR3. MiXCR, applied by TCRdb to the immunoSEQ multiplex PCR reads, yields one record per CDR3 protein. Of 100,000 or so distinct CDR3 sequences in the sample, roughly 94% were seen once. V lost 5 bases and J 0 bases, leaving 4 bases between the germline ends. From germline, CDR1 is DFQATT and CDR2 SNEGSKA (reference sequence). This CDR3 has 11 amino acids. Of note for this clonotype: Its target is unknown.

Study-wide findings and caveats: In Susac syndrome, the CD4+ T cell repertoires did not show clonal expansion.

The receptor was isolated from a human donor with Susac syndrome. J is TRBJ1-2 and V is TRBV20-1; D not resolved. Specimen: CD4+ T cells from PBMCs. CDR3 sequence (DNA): TGCAGTGCTGGCCCTAACTATGGCTACACCTTC. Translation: CSAGPNYGYTF.